The 32 T cell receptor beta chains in this list originate from one sample, sequenced in a study of blood T cell repertoires in COVID-19. Libraries were prepared by immunoSEQ multiplex PCR; TCRdb keeps only in-frame clonotypes and omits some of them. This table has 250,000 or so clones, roughly nine tenths appearing once. Material for sequencing was peripheral blood. The receptors stem from a man between 35 and 55 years old with active or convalescent COVID-19.

The V call is TRBV30, the J call TRBJ2-7; 9 nucleotides match TRBD2. Germline-derived CDR1 and CDR2 are GTSNPN and SVGIG (reference sequence). The CDR3 contains 14 residues. The V gene end was trimmed by 2 bases and the J gene end by 4 bases; junction bases not matched to a gene: 6. The CDR3 is CAWSPLREGYEQYF. CDR3 DNA sequence: TGTGCCTGGAGTCCGCTGCGGGAGGGGTACGAGCAGTACTTC.

This chain joins TRBV29-1 and TRBJ1-1, with TRBD1 as a possible D gene (6 bases). Germline CDR1 is SQVTM and CDR2 is ANQGSEA. With 6 bases removed from V and 5 bases from J, the gap between germline ends came to 16 bases. CDR3 size: 13 residues. CDR3 loop: CSVKLGAETEAFF. In DNA, the CDR3 is TGCAGCGTAAAATTGGGGGCTGAGACTGAAGCTTTCTTT.

The V gene is TRBV5-1, the J gene TRBJ1-1, with a weak D call TRBD1 (6 bases). Germline V gene lookup returns CDR1 SGHRS and CDR2 YFSETQ. V was shortened by 1 base and J by 4 bases, with 20 bases between the two germline ends. This CDR3 has 17 amino acids. The CDR3 DNA is TGCGCCAGCAGCTTGTCCGGCAGGGGCCGTTTTAGCACTGAAGCTTTCTTT. It encodes CASSLSGRGRFSTEAFF.

V usage is TRBV7-2 and J usage is TRBJ1-5; tentative D call: TRBD1 (5 bases). The length of the CDR3 is 17 residues. Trimming cost V 4 bases and J 4 bases, with 20 bases left between them. The germline V gene has CDR1 SGHTA and CDR2 FQGNSA. This CDR3 is CASSSGPGTSGNQPQHF. The DNA of the CDR3 is TGTGCCAGCAGCTCCGGACCGGGGACTAGTGGTAATCAGCCCCAGCATTTT.

V gene TRBV15 combines with J gene TRBJ1-4, with D perhaps TRBD1 (5 bases). This CDR3 region has 14 residues. The germline CDR1 and CDR2 sequences are LNHNV and YYDKDF (reference sequence). V dropped 7 bases and J dropped 7 bases, with 16 bases sitting between them. Written as DNA, the CDR3 is TGTGCCACCACTCCATCACCGGGGGGTGAAAAACTGTTTTTT. Protein: CATTPSPGGEKLFF.

The chain employs TRBV6-5 and TRBJ1-6, with TRBD1 matching over 7 bases. The germline gives CDR1 MNHEY, CDR2 SVGAGI. Trimming at V came to 6 bases and at J to 7 bases, leaving 3 bases not matched to a gene. This CDR3 has 13 residues. This CDR3 reads CASSIQGNSPLHF. The CDR3 nucleotides read TGTGCCAGCAGCATACAGGGGAATTCACCCCTCCACTTT.

The V call is TRBV27, the J call TRBJ2-1; maybe TRBD2 (6 bases). This CDR3 spans 14 amino acids. V lost 10 bases and J lost 2, with 15 bases in between. Germline-derived CDR1 and CDR2 are MNHEY and SMNVEV (reference sequence). Here the CDR3 reads CATLGGTTYNEQFF. CDR3 coding DNA: TGTGCCACCCTGGGCGGGACGACCTACAATGAGCAGTTCTTC.

The CDR3 DNA reads TGTGCCAGCAGTTACAGTTTAGCGGGCACAGATACGCAGTATTTT. Its translation: CASSYSLAGTDTQYF. The V call is TRBV6-2 or TRBV6-3, the J call TRBJ2-3, with D maybe TRBD2 (6 bases). The CDR3 covers 15 residues. Per germline, CDR1 MNHEY and CDR2 SVGEGT. With 2 bases removed from V and 1 base from J, the gap between germline ends came to 10 bases.

The chain recombines TRBV19 with TRBJ1-1; possible D gene TRBD1, 5 bases. Germline CDR1 LNHDA, CDR2 SQIVND (reference sequence). V lost 7 bases and J lost 0, with 12 bases in between. The CDR3 sequence is 14 residues long. The CDR3 bases are TGTGCCAGTACGGGCTCGGGGGTGAACACTGAAGCTTTCTTT. Translated: CASTGSGVNTEAFF.

The rearrangement links TRBV28 to TRBJ1-2; D not certain. V was shortened by 6 bases and J by 4 bases, with 18 bases between the two germline ends. This CDR3 has 15 residues. From germline, CDR1 is MDHEN and CDR2 SYDVKM. DNA of the CDR3: TGTGCCAGCAGCCCTCCAGTCCCCACCCCCTATGGCTACACCTTC. Protein product: CASSPPVPTPYGYTF.

This clone was seen a handful of times. The J gene is TRBJ1-2, the V gene TRBV12-3 or TRBV12-4; D gene uncertain. V lost 3 bases and J 6 bases, leaving 8 bases between the germline ends. The CDR3 spans 12 residues. In DNA form, the CDR3 reads TGTGCCAGCAGTTTCGCGGGGAATGGCTACACCTTC. As protein: CASSFAGNGYTF.

This sequence joins TRBV24-1 and TRBJ2-1, with TRBD2 identical over 8 bases. Germline-derived CDR1 and CDR2 are KGHDR and SFDVKD. V lost 7 bases and J lost 2; bases outside the gene matches: 6. The CDR3 loop spans 15 amino acids. The CDR3 region has the DNA TGTGCCACCAGCCCAACTAGCGGCACCTACAATGAGCAGTTCTTC. It encodes CATSPTSGTYNEQFF.

A few counts support this clone. The V call is TRBV27, the J call TRBJ2-7, with 10 bases fitting TRBD1. The CDR3 has 14 residues. CDR1 is MNHEY, CDR2 SMNVEV, per germline (reference sequence). V was pared by 3 bases and J by 6 bases, with 5 bases of the junction left unmatched. The CDR3 DNA reads as TGTGCCAGCAGTTTTGGGACAGGGGATTCCGAGCAGTACTTC. The encoded protein is CASSFGTGDSEQYF.

The chain employs TRBV15 and TRBJ2-1; TRBD2 matches 9 bases. Looked up from germline, CDR1 is LNHNV and CDR2 is YYDKDF (reference sequence). J lost 7 bases, V lost 8 bases, and 3 bases had no gene match. This CDR3 contains 12 residues. The CDR3 DNA reads as TGTGCCACCGGGACTAGCCGGAATGAGCAGTTCTTC. Its protein product is CATGTSRNEQFF.

V is TRBV3-1 (or the pseudogene TRBV3-2) and J is TRBJ1-2; the D gene is possibly TRBD1 (6 bases). The length of the CDR3 is 16 residues. CDR1 and CDR2 (germline): LGHDT, YNNKEL (reference sequence). V was trimmed by 1 base and J by 4 bases, leaving 16 bases between them. The CDR3 is CASSQGAVQGSYGYTF. The CDR3 DNA reads as TGTGCCAGCAGCCAAGGGGCGGTACAGGGCAGCTATGGCTACACCTTC.

The chain joins TRBV29-1 to TRBJ1-2; D may be TRBD1 (6 bases). CDR1 and CDR2 from the germline V gene are SQVTM and ANQGSEA. This CDR3 is built from 15 residues. Trimming took 0 bases from V and 5 from J, leaving 16 bases between them. CDR3 loop: CSVEDRAQGWYGYTF. CDR3 coding DNA: TGCAGCGTTGAAGATAGGGCCCAGGGGTGGTATGGCTACACCTTC.

This clone was observed a single time. This rearrangement joins TRBV29-1 to TRBJ2-7; a possible D gene is TRBD1 (6 bases). The CDR3 extends over 14 amino acids. Trimming shortened V by 8 bases and J by 1 base, and 18 bases separated the two germline ends. Germline CDR1 is SQVTM and CDR2 is ANQGSEA. As DNA, the CDR3 is TGCAGCCACTCAGTAGGGACAAAATCCTACGAGCAGTACTTC. This gives the protein CSHSVGTKSYEQYF.

This chain joins TRBV14 and TRBJ1-6; no clear D. The V end lost 0 bases, the J end lost 9 bases, and 6 bases lay between the germline ends. This CDR3 region has 13 residues. The germline gives CDR1 SGHDN, CDR2 FVKESK. The CDR3 sequence is CASSQDTVSPLHF. In DNA form, the CDR3 reads TGTGCCAGCAGCCAAGACACTGTTTCACCCCTCCACTTT.

V is TRBV9 and J is TRBJ1-6; D gene uncertain. The germline V gene encodes CDR1 SGDLS and CDR2 YYNGEE. V lost 0 bases and J 5 bases, leaving 6 bases between the germline ends. There are 14 residues in the CDR3. The CDR3 here is CASSVVPDNSPLHF. CDR3 nucleotide sequence: TGTGCCAGCAGCGTAGTTCCAGATAATTCACCCCTCCACTTT.

The rearrangement links TRBV3-1 (or the pseudogene TRBV3-2) to TRBJ1-2; D not resolved. CDR3 length: 15 residues. Trimming removed 0 bases from V and 3 bases from J, with 11 bases in between. Germline assignment: CDR1 LGHDT and CDR2 YNNKEL (reference sequence). CDR3 region: CASSQDLGGYYGYTF. Written as DNA, the CDR3 is TGTGCCAGCAGCCAAGATCTAGGCGGATACTATGGCTACACCTTC.

The chain recombines TRBV24-1 with TRBJ1-5; the D is unclear. The CDR3 loop spans 16 amino acids. V dropped 3 bases and J dropped 2 bases, with 13 bases sitting between them. The V gene's germline CDR1 is KGHDR and CDR2 SFDVKD. CDR3 in amino acids: CATSDPRMGGNQPQHF. CDR3 coding DNA: TGTGCCACCAGTGATCCCCGGATGGGCGGCAATCAGCCCCAGCATTTT.

The chain carries TRBV10-3 and TRBJ2-3, with 7 bases matching TRBD1. Germline CDR1 ENHRY, CDR2 SYGVKD. After removal of 10 bases from V and 5 bases from J, the junction contained 12 bases not matched to a gene. CDR3 size: 14 residues. CDR3 DNA sequence: TGTGCCACCGACCTTGGGGACAGTGGAGATACGCAGTATTTT. It is translated as CATDLGDSGDTQYF.

This rearrangement joins TRBV6-5 to TRBJ1-3; D remains unclear. V gave up 0 bases and J gave up 0 bases, with 6 bases separating them. The length of the CDR3 is 15 residues. Germline CDR1 reads MNHEY; CDR2 reads SVGAGI. CDR3: CASSYSAVSGNTIYF. DNA of the CDR3: TGTGCCAGCAGTTACTCGGCAGTCTCTGGAAACACCATATATTTT.

V is TRBV6-5 and J is TRBJ1-1; the D is unclear. The CDR3 has 15 residues. V lost 0 bases and J 3 bases, leaving 11 bases between the germline ends. The germline CDR1 and CDR2 sequences are MNHEY and SVGAGI. The DNA of the CDR3 is TGTGCCAGCAGTTACTCGATCGGGTCGGACACTGAAGCTTTCTTT. This translates into CASSYSIGSDTEAFF.

V usage is TRBV30 and J usage is TRBJ1-5; D possibly corresponds to TRBD1 (6 bases). The CDR3 has 14 amino acids. CDR1 and CDR2 (germline): GTSNPN, SVGIG (reference sequence). Trimming took off 2 bases at V and 6 bases at J, with 14 bases between the two ends. CDR3 protein: CAWSSRQVVQPQHF. The CDR3 DNA follows: TGTGCCTGGAGTAGCCGACAGGTCGTTCAGCCCCAGCATTTT.

This chain links TRBV24-1 with TRBJ2-5; TRBD1 agrees at 10 bases. CDR3 size: 16 residues. After removal of 3 bases from V and 5 bases from J, the junction contained 8 bases not matched to a gene. From germline, CDR1 is KGHDR and CDR2 SFDVKD. The CDR3 region has the DNA TGTGCCACCAGTGATCCGGACAGGGGGGTTTGGGAGACCCAGTACTTC. Translated: CATSDPDRGVWETQYF.

V and J are TRBV6-6 and TRBJ2-2; no reliable D call. V was pared by 11 bases and J by 8 bases, with 9 bases between. This CDR3 comprises 10 residues. From germline, CDR1 is MNHNY and CDR2 SVGAGI (reference sequence). The CDR3 DNA sequence: TGTGCCGCGCCGAAGGGGGAGCTGTTTTTT. It yields the protein CAAPKGELFF.

This chain uses TRBV10-2 with TRBJ1-5; no firm D call. CDR1 and CDR2 (germline): WSHSY, SAAADI. V was clipped by 5 bases and J by 1 base, with 9 bases between them. CDR3 length: 14 residues. CDR3 nucleotide sequence: TGCGCCAGCAGTCAAGTCCGGAGCAATCAGCCCCAGCATTTT. Its protein is CASSQVRSNQPQHF.

The V call is TRBV7-9, the J call TRBJ2-5; D unresolved. Germline V gene sequence: CDR1 SEHNR, CDR2 FQNEAQ (reference sequence). The CDR3 runs 16 residues. Trimming left V 5 bases short and J 0 bases short, with 16 bases between. CDR3 protein: CASSTDIGFYQETQYF. CDR3 bases: TGTGCCAGCAGCACCGACATTGGGTTCTACCAAGAGACCCAGTACTTC. Full variable domain (remainder filled in from reference TRBV7-9 and TRBJ2-5): DTGVSQNPRHKITKRGQNVTFRCDPISEHNRLYWYRQTLGQGPEFLTYFQNEAQLEKSRLLSDRFSAERPKGSFSTLEIQRTEQGDSAMYLCASSTDIGFYQETQYFGPGTRLLVL.

The chain is built from TRBV10-2 and TRBJ2-5; D not certain. The CDR3 is 14 residues long. V was clipped by 6 bases and J by 2 bases, with 13 bases between them. Germline loops: CDR1 WSHSY, CDR2 SAAADI. CDR3 region: CASRSVGLQETQYF. The CDR3 DNA reads as TGCGCCAGCAGGTCGGTGGGCCTTCAAGAGACCCAGTACTTC.

The chain couples TRBV29-1 to TRBJ1-2, with D unclear. V lost 2 bases, J lost 5 bases, and 15 bases lay in between. Looked up from germline, CDR1 is SQVTM and CDR2 is ANQGSEA. This CDR3 spans 14 amino acids. As DNA, the CDR3 is TGCAGCGTTGAAAGGTCAAATTCAGCGTATGGCTACACCTTC. The encoded protein is CSVERSNSAYGYTF.

V is TRBV14 and J is TRBJ2-7; 7 bases match TRBD2. J gave up 9 bases and V 9 bases, and 8 bases lay outside the gene matches. Germline-derived CDR1 and CDR2 are SGHDN and FVKESK. The CDR3 totals 11 residues. The CDR3 DNA sequence: TGTGCCAGTGGGGGAGGGACCGGGCAGTACTTC. It codes for CASGGGTGQYF.